Presented here are 21 T cell receptor beta chains from one specimen sequenced in a study of T cells in Graves' hyperthyroidism and ophthalmopathy. Amplification of TCR beta CDR3 regions used RNA as the template. First-round RT-PCR of the TCR CDR3 relied on the HTBI primer set. TCRdb re-called the multiplex PCR reads through MiXCR, storing one row per CDR3 protein. The top ten clones hold about a quarter of a sample with over 250,000 distinct CDR3 sequences, less than 30% of them seen once. The specimen sequenced was blood. These receptors came from a man aged 35-49 years with Graves' hyperthyroidism that later progressed to Graves' ophthalmopathy.

This clonotype has only one observation. A read error may account for a junction end that differs from germline. V usage is TRBV7-8 and J usage is TRBJ2-7; TRBD1 matches 11 bases. Germline lookup yields CDR1 SGHVS and CDR2 FQNEAQ. The CDR3 contains 16 residues. Here the CDR3 DNA reads TGTGCCAACAGCCCCCGGGGACAGGGGGTACCCAACGAGCAGTACTTC. Translated, it gives CANSPRGQGVPNEQYF. Drawing the rest from reference TRBV7-8 and TRBJ2-7, the complete variable domain is GAGVSQSPRYKVAKRGQDVALRCDPISGHVSLFWYQQALGQGPEFLTYFQNEAQLDKSGLPSDRFFAERPEGSVSTLKIQRTQQEDSAVYLCANSPRGQGVPNEQYFGPGTRLTVT.

The genes are TRBV20-1 and TRBJ2-4, with 11 bases that match TRBD2. Losses at the gene ends were 5 bases for V and 8 bases for J; bases not matched to a gene: 8. CDR1 and CDR2 (germline): DFQATT, SNEGSKA (reference sequence). There are 14 residues in the CDR3. CDR3 sequence (DNA): TGCAGTGCTTCTGCGACTAGCGGGACTGACATTCAGTACTTC. Translation gives CSASATSGTDIQYF.

The chain combines TRBV9 with TRBJ1-2; TRBD1 matches 8 bases. The CDR3 runs 14 residues. The V gene's germline CDR1 is SGDLS and CDR2 YYNGEE. With 1 base clipped from V and 7 bases from J, the junction kept 6 bases outside the gene matches. CDR3 DNA sequence: TGTGCCAGCAGCGTATTACAGGGGGGAGGTGGCTACACCTTC. Its translation is CASSVLQGGGGYTF.

This clonotype has a count of ten or more. The chain has TRBV19 and TRBJ1-5, with D tentatively TRBD1 (6 bases). The germline V gene encodes CDR1 LNHDA and CDR2 SQIVND (reference sequence). V dropped 11 bases and J dropped 5 bases, with 13 bases sitting between them. The CDR3 totals 12 residues. This chain's CDR3 is CAGGQFHQPQHF. CDR3 DNA: TGTGCCGGAGGACAGTTTCATCAGCCCCAGCATTTT.

This chain links TRBV6-1 with TRBJ2-7; unclear D gene. The CDR3 has 14 amino acids. The germline gives CDR1 MNHNS, CDR2 SASEGT. Trimming shortened V by 6 bases and J by 2 bases, and 14 bases separated the two germline ends. The CDR3 region has the DNA TGTGCCAGCAGGCCCACTATGCGTGCCTACGAGCAGTACTTC. Its protein product is CASRPTMRAYEQYF.

This clonotype was seen ten or more times. The chain combines TRBV2 with TRBJ1-3; the D is unclear. Trimming stripped 4 bases from V and 0 bases from J, with 7 bases between. The CDR3 runs to 14 residues. Germline lookup yields CDR1 SNHLY and CDR2 FYNNEI. CDR3 coding DNA: TGTGCCAGCAGTGGTGGGAGCTCTGGAAACACCATATATTTT. As protein: CASSGGSSGNTIYF.

The table lists this clonotype with many counts. The chain carries TRBV29-1 and TRBJ2-7; unclear D gene. The germline CDR1 and CDR2 sequences are SQVTM and ANQGSEA. V lost 3 bases, J lost 4 bases, and 4 bases lay in between. This CDR3 spans 10 amino acids. The CDR3 region has the DNA TGCAGCGTTGACAGATACGAGCAGTACTTC. This gives the protein CSVDRYEQYF.

Concerning this clonotype: A much larger clone differs by one base, so this may be a read error. The chain couples TRBV11-2 to TRBJ1-1; weak D call: TRBD1 (5 bases). The CDR3 is 17 residues long. Per germline, CDR1 SGHAT and CDR2 FQNNGV. As DNA, the CDR3 is TGTGCCAGCAGCTTAGTATGGGGTGGGGCAGGAGGCACTAAAGCTTTCTTT. Amino acids: CASSLVWGGAGGTKAFF.

V gene TRBV30 combines with J gene TRBJ1-1; no clear D gene. V gave up 1 base and J gave up 1 base, with 7 bases separating them. This CDR3 comprises 13 residues. Germline-derived CDR1 and CDR2 are GTSNPN and SVGIG (reference sequence). The CDR3 DNA reads TGTGCCTGGAGTGGAGCAGGGAACACTGAAGCTTTCTTT. Amino acids: CAWSGAGNTEAFF.

This clonotype was detected many times. The gene calls are TRBV6-5 and TRBJ1-5; no clear D gene. Per the germline V gene, CDR1 is MNHEY and CDR2 is SVGAGI. The CDR3 has 16 residues. The V end lost 2 bases, the J end lost 0 bases, and 11 bases lay between the germline ends. CDR3: CASSYRQAPSNQPQHF. DNA for the CDR3: TGTGCCAGCAGTTACCGGCAGGCCCCTAGCAATCAGCCCCAGCATTTT.

V gene TRBV6-5 combines with J gene TRBJ1-2; 7 bases map to TRBD1. This CDR3 spans 14 amino acids. V trimming: 3 bases; J trimming: 2 bases; junction bases outside the gene matches: 3. Per the germline V gene, CDR1 is MNHEY and CDR2 is SVGAGI. The CDR3 DNA is TGTGCCAGCAGTTATGACAGGGTGAACTATGGCTACACCTTC. Its translation: CASSYDRVNYGYTF.

This clonotype has more than one count but fewer than ten. The chain links TRBV6-2 or TRBV6-3 to TRBJ2-5, with TRBD2 as a possible D gene (6 bases). CDR1 is MNHEY, CDR2 SVGEGT, per germline. With 4 bases removed from V and 4 bases from J, the gap between germline ends came to 10 bases. There are 13 residues in the CDR3. The CDR3 region has the DNA TGTGCCAGCAGTTCGGACGGGGGAGAGACCCAGTACTTC. Protein product: CASSSDGGETQYF.

This clonotype was counted many times. The chain uses TRBV11-2 and TRBJ1-3; D not resolved. This CDR3 has 15 residues. The V end was cut by 1 base, the J end by 0 bases, with 7 bases between. Germline assignment: CDR1 SGHAT and CDR2 FQNNGV. CDR3 coding DNA: TGTGCCAGCAGCTTAGGAACTCACTCTGGAAACACCATATATTTT. As protein: CASSLGTHSGNTIYF.

This clonotype was seen at least ten times. The chain couples TRBV10-1 to TRBJ2-2; the D gene is possibly TRBD2 (5 bases). This CDR3 is 14 amino acids long. Trimming shortened V by 3 bases and J by 2 bases, and 7 bases separated the two germline ends. Germline values: CDR1 WNHNN, CDR2 SYGVQD (reference sequence). CDR3 sequence reads: CASSEGRNTGELFF. The CDR3 nucleotides are TGCGCCAGCAGTGAAGGGAGAAACACCGGGGAGCTGTTTTTT.

This clonotype appeared many times. This sequence joins TRBV15 and TRBJ1-5, with D unclear. CDR1 LNHNV and CDR2 YYDKDF come from the germline V gene (reference sequence). V lost 0 bases to trimming and J lost 7 bases, with 13 bases between them. This CDR3 is 15 amino acids long. CDR3 residues: CATSREPRGGQPQHF. The CDR3 DNA reads as TGTGCCACCAGCAGAGAACCCCGTGGAGGACAGCCCCAGCATTTT.

This clonotype occurred many times. The rearrangement links TRBV28 to TRBJ2-3; D remains ambiguous. This CDR3 contains 12 residues. V dropped 3 bases and J dropped 4 bases, with 5 bases sitting between them. Looked up from germline, CDR1 is MDHEN and CDR2 is SYDVKM. The CDR3 here is CASSFIPDTQYF. DNA of the CDR3: TGTGCCAGCAGTTTTATTCCAGATACGCAGTATTTT.

V and J are TRBV12-3 or TRBV12-4 and TRBJ1-2; no clear D. Trimming took 2 bases from V and 6 from J, leaving 19 bases between them. The CDR3 runs to 16 residues. The CDR3 DNA follows: TGTGCCAGCAGTTTACGCCGCCCCTGGGTTCGGGATGGCTACACCTTC. Translating it yields CASSLRRPWVRDGYTF.

This clonotype was counted ten times or more. V is TRBV29-1 and J is TRBJ1-1; no clear D. The V end was cut by 2 bases, the J end by 0 bases, with 4 bases between. There are 12 residues in the CDR3. Germline assignment: CDR1 SQVTM and CDR2 ANQGSEA. CDR3 coding DNA: TGCAGCGTTGAACAGATGAACACTGAAGCTTTCTTT. This encodes CSVEQMNTEAFF.

This clonotype was recorded many times. J is TRBJ2-5 and V is TRBV20-1; 8 bases align to TRBD2. This CDR3 contains 17 residues. With V trimmed by 0 bases and J by 4 bases, 13 bases remained unmatched. From germline, CDR1 is DFQATT and CDR2 SNEGSKA (reference sequence). In DNA form, the CDR3 reads TGCAGTGCTAGAGATGGGGGGCCAGCGGGAGTACCAGAGACCCAGTACTTC. Encoded protein: CSARDGGPAGVPETQYF.

This clonotype has ten or more counts. This rearrangement joins TRBV28 to TRBJ2-7, with TRBD2 matching over 14 bases. This CDR3 has 15 amino acids. J gave up 5 bases and V 5 bases, and 5 bases lay outside the gene matches. Germline V gene data show CDR1 as MDHEN and CDR2 as SYDVKM. The CDR3 protein is CASSGGTSGSNEQYF. The CDR3 DNA reads as TGTGCCAGCAGTGGGGGGACTAGCGGGAGTAACGAGCAGTACTTC.

This clonotype was counted many times. The chain uses TRBV7-2 and TRBJ2-3; 8 nucleotides match TRBD2. The CDR3 sequence is 16 residues long. The V gene's germline CDR1 is SGHTA and CDR2 FQGNSA. V lost 5 bases, J lost 3 bases, and 10 bases stayed unmatched. CDR3 in DNA: TGTGCCAGCAGCACACCCGGGGGACTAGTGACAGATACGCAGTATTTT. Encoded protein: CASSTPGGLVTDTQYF.